These 32 T cell receptor beta chains share one sample of origin, sequenced in a study of blood T cell repertoires in COVID-19. Clones were sequenced by immunoSEQ multiplex PCR, and TCRdb holds only the in-frame ones, with some missing. Of a few hundred thousand clones in the sample, over 80% were seen once. The sequencing sample was made of PBMCs or T cells enriched from blood (not recorded which). The source is a woman between 45 and 65 years old who had recovered from COVID-19.

The chain is built from TRBV19 and TRBJ1-1, with 11 bases fitting TRBD1. Germline loops: CDR1 LNHDA, CDR2 SQIVND (reference sequence). V lost 4 bases to trimming and J lost 0 bases; unmatched junction nucleotides: 7. This CDR3 spans 17 amino acids. CDR3 protein: CASSNPGQGGLNTEAFF. The DNA of the CDR3 is TGTGCCAGTAGTAATCCGGGACAGGGGGGACTGAACACTGAAGCTTTCTTT.

With respect to this clone: Other nucleotide sequences in the sample specify the same CDR3. The CDR3 DNA reads as TGCAGTGCTAGCCCGAATGAGCAGTTCTTC. It codes for CSASPNEQFF. The rearrangement uses TRBV20-1 and TRBJ2-1, with D unresolved. The length of the CDR3 is 10 residues. V lost 3 bases and J 7 bases, leaving 4 bases between the germline ends. Germline V gene lookup returns CDR1 DFQATT and CDR2 SNEGSKA (reference sequence).

The J gene is TRBJ1-2, the V gene TRBV6-5; perhaps TRBD1 as D (5 bases). Germline assignment: CDR1 MNHEY and CDR2 SVGAGI. V lost 5 bases and J lost 4, with 14 bases in between. The CDR3 is 14 amino acids. As DNA, the CDR3 is TGTGCCAGCAGTCCCCAGACAGACCTCTATGGCTACACCTTC. Protein sequence: CASSPQTDLYGYTF.

The chain recombines TRBV3-1 (or the pseudogene TRBV3-2) with TRBJ2-6; a possible D gene is TRBD1 (5 bases). Germline V gene sequence: CDR1 LGHDT, CDR2 YNNKEL (reference sequence). CDR3 size: 16 residues. V lost 2 bases to trimming and J lost 1 base, with 9 bases between them. DNA of the CDR3: TGTGCCAGCAGCCAAATGTCAGGGTCTGGGGCCAACGTCCTGACTTTC. Protein: CASSQMSGSGANVLTF.

The chain couples TRBV19 to TRBJ1-5; 7 bases line up with TRBD1. CDR1 and CDR2 from the germline V gene are LNHDA and SQIVND (reference sequence). The CDR3 is 16 amino acids. The V gene end was trimmed by 1 base and the J gene end by 7 bases; junction bases not matched to a gene: 10. The CDR3 region is CASSIGHRGRGQPQHF. The DNA of the CDR3 is TGTGCCAGTAGTATAGGCCACAGGGGTCGGGGGCAGCCCCAGCATTTT.

The chain recombines TRBV12-3 or TRBV12-4 with TRBJ2-7; 7 nucleotides align to TRBD1. The V and J ends lost 6 bases and 5 bases, in that order; junction bases with no gene match: 4. The CDR3 covers 12 residues. The CDR3 coding sequence is TGTGCCAGCAGCTTCAGGGGGAACGAGCAGTACTTC. Protein product: CASSFRGNEQYF.

The chain recombines TRBV5-4 with TRBJ1-2, with 9 bases identical to TRBD1. Germline CDR1 reads SGHNT; CDR2 reads YYREEE (reference sequence). V shed 4 bases, J shed 6 bases, and the junction held 7 bases outside the gene matches. This CDR3 is built from 14 residues. As DNA, the CDR3 is TGTGCCAGCAGCCCGCCGGACAGGGGTAATGGCTACACCTTC. This codes for CASSPPDRGNGYTF.

This sequence joins TRBV18 and TRBJ2-3, with TRBD2 matching 11 bases. The ends lost 5 bases at V and 1 base at J; junction bases unmatched: 8. The CDR3 length is 17 residues. Germline loops: CDR1 KGHSH, CDR2 LQKENI. The CDR3 protein is CASSSTSGMSGTDTQYF. The CDR3 DNA follows: TGTGCCAGCTCATCGACTAGCGGGATGTCGGGCACAGATACGCAGTATTTT.

The chain is built from TRBV4-1 and TRBJ2-4, with 12 bases lining up with TRBD1. The junction had 3 bases not matched to a gene; V was cut back by 3 bases and J by 6 bases. The CDR3 sequence is 15 residues long. Germline V CDR1 and CDR2: MGHRA, YSYEKL. CDR3 coding DNA: TGCGCCAGCAGCCAGGGACAGGGGGCCGGAAACATTCAGTACTTC. It is translated as CASSQGQGAGNIQYF.

The chain has TRBV19 and TRBJ2-7; 7 nucleotides line up with TRBD1. Germline-derived CDR1 and CDR2 are LNHDA and SQIVND (reference sequence). The V segment lost 3 bases and the J segment 2 bases; nucleotides outside the gene matches: 7. This CDR3 has 15 amino acids. The CDR3 DNA sequence: TGTGCCAGTAGTATGGTCCGGACAGGAACCTACGAGCAGTACTTC. Its protein is CASSMVRTGTYEQYF. Full variable domain (remainder filled in from reference TRBV19 and TRBJ2-7): DGGITQSPKYLFRKEGQNVTLSCEQNLNHDAMYWYRQDPGQGLRLIYYSQIVNDFQKGDIAEGYSVSREKKESFPLTVTSAQKNPTAFYLCASSMVRTGTYEQYFGPGTRLTVT.

The chain employs TRBV5-1 and TRBJ2-3; 9 positions match TRBD1. The CDR3 has 15 residues. Trimming at V came to 0 bases and at J to 4 bases, leaving 3 bases not matched to a gene. Germline CDR1 and CDR2: SGHRS and YFSETQ. The CDR3 region has the DNA TGCGCCAGCAGCTTGGCGGGGACAGGGCCAGATACGCAGTATTTT. Protein sequence: CASSLAGTGPDTQYF.

The chain combines TRBV7-6 with TRBJ2-7; D possibly corresponds to TRBD1 (6 bases). The CDR3 extends over 15 amino acids. V dropped 6 bases and J dropped 0 bases, with 15 bases sitting between them. Germline V gene lookup returns CDR1 SGHVS and CDR2 FNYEAQ. CDR3 nucleotide sequence: TGTGCCAGCAGTAGGACAGTTCACAGCTCCTACGAGCAGTACTTC. Residues: CASSRTVHSSYEQYF. The whole variable domain, remainder taken from reference TRBV7-6 and TRBJ2-7, is GAGVSQSPRYKVTKRGQDVALRCDPISGHVSLYWYRQALGQGPEFLTYFNYEAQQDKSGLPNDRFSAERPEGSISTLTIQRTEQRDSAMYRCASSRTVHSSYEQYFGPGTRLTVT.

V and J are TRBV10-3 and TRBJ1-1; D ambiguous. Per the germline V gene, CDR1 is ENHRY and CDR2 is SYGVKD. The CDR3 has 11 amino acids. Trimming left V 10 bases short and J 8 bases short, with 14 bases between. The CDR3 sequence is CATINLAEAFF. The DNA of the CDR3 is TGTGCCACGATCAACCTGGCAGAAGCTTTCTTT.

This clone was detected once. The chain links TRBV9 to TRBJ1-1, with TRBD1 matching over 7 bases. The CDR3 has 17 residues. Germline trimming cut 4 bases from V and 0 bases from J; bases unmatched to any gene: 12. Germline assignment: CDR1 SGDLS and CDR2 YYNGEE. CDR3 sequence reads: CASSRRGTVPMNTEAFF. The CDR3 DNA follows: TGTGCCAGCAGCCGACGAGGGACAGTTCCCATGAACACTGAAGCTTTCTTT.

The chain links TRBV5-4 to TRBJ2-1; 8 bases line up with TRBD2. This CDR3 has 16 residues. J lost 2 bases, V lost 0 bases, and 4 bases had no gene match. Germline lookup yields CDR1 SGHNT and CDR2 YYREEE (reference sequence). This CDR3 reads CASSLAGGGTYNEQFF. The CDR3 DNA sequence: TGTGCCAGCAGCTTGGCCGGCGGGGGGACCTACAATGAGCAGTTCTTC.

This clone was seen only once. The chain has TRBV28 and TRBJ2-7, with 9 bases fitting TRBD1. Unmatched junction bases numbered 8, after V lost 5 bases and J lost 3 bases. Germline V lookup: CDR1 MDHEN, CDR2 SYDVKM. The CDR3 length is 15 residues. The CDR3, as DNA: TGTGCCAGCAGTCGAACGTCGGACAGGGGCTACGAGCAGTACTTC. This gives the protein CASSRTSDRGYEQYF.

The chain is built from TRBV4-3 and TRBJ1-6; tentative D call: TRBD1 (5 bases). Germline assignment: CDR1 LGHNA and CDR2 YSLEER. V was trimmed by 4 bases and J by 5 bases, leaving 12 bases between them. The CDR3 spans 15 residues. CDR3 bases: TGCGCCAGCAGCCGAAACTTAGGGGATAATTCACCCCTCCACTTT. Translation: CASSRNLGDNSPLHF.

The V gene is TRBV19, the J gene TRBJ1-5; D uncertain. This CDR3 contains 13 residues. Germline CDR1 reads LNHDA; CDR2 reads SQIVND (reference sequence). V was cut by 1 base and J by 5 bases, with 6 bases left in between. The CDR3 is CASSIVEYQPQHF. For the CDR3, the DNA is TGTGCCAGTAGTATAGTAGAGTATCAGCCCCAGCATTTT.

The V call is TRBV2, the J call TRBJ1-3; tentative D call: TRBD1 (6 bases). The ends were cut back, 2 bases at V and 2 bases at J, with 7 bases in the middle. The CDR3 covers 14 residues. The germline CDR1 and CDR2 sequences are SNHLY and FYNNEI. The CDR3 sequence is CASSEQGPGNTIYF. The CDR3, as DNA: TGTGCCAGCAGTGAACAGGGGCCTGGAAACACCATATATTTT.

The chain is built from TRBV7-2 and TRBJ2-7, with 8 bases that match TRBD2. This CDR3 is 15 amino acids long. Unmatched junction bases numbered 3, after V lost 2 bases and J lost 0 bases. CDR1 and CDR2 from the germline V gene are SGHTA and FQGNSA. As DNA, the CDR3 is TGTGCCAGCAGCTTATCGGGAGGGCCCTCCTACGAGCAGTACTTC. Encoded protein: CASSLSGGPSYEQYF. The entire variable domain, with the rest obtained from reference TRBV7-2 and TRBJ2-7, is as follows: GAGVSQSPSNKVTEKGKDVELRCDPISGHTALYWYRQSLGQGLEFLIYFQGNSAPDKSGLPSDRFSAERTGGSVSTLTIQRTQQEDSAVYLCASSLSGGPSYEQYFGPGTRLTVT.

The chain couples TRBV6-5 to TRBJ2-3; 7 bases align to TRBD1. The CDR3 runs 15 residues. Looked up from germline, CDR1 is MNHEY and CDR2 is SVGAGI. The junction had 8 bases not matched to a gene; V was cut back by 5 bases and J by 3 bases. The CDR3 region has the DNA TGTGCCAGCAGTACGCGAGGGGGCAGGACAGATACGCAGTATTTT. The encoded protein is CASSTRGGRTDTQYF.

The rearrangement joins TRBV7-9 to TRBJ1-1; D not resolved. The CDR3 length is 13 residues. Trimming took off 5 bases at V and 2 bases at J, with 9 bases between the two ends. Germline V gene data show CDR1 as SEHNR and CDR2 as FQNEAQ (reference sequence). CDR3 sequence: CASSPPVNTEAFF. Written as DNA, the CDR3 is TGTGCCAGCAGCCCCCCGGTCAACACTGAAGCTTTCTTT.

The rearrangement links TRBV2 to TRBJ1-5; D perhaps matches TRBD1 (6 bases). The CDR3 runs to 13 residues. Trimming cost V 7 bases and J 6 bases, with 13 bases left between them. Germline CDR1 SNHLY, CDR2 FYNNEI. The DNA of the CDR3 is TGTGCCAGCAAAGCAGGGGCTCCTCAGCCCCAGCATTTT. Translation gives CASKAGAPQPQHF.

V is TRBV4-1 and J is TRBJ1-2; 7 nucleotides agree with TRBD1. The trim removed 5 bases at V and 8 bases at J, leaving 8 bases unmatched. The CDR3 totals 13 residues. The germline V gene encodes CDR1 MGHRA and CDR2 YSYEKL. The CDR3 sequence: CASSTDRVRGYTF. The CDR3 DNA is TGCGCCAGCAGCACAGACAGGGTCCGGGGCTACACCTTC.

This clone was recorded only once. The chain's CDR3 is CAYKQGKGNQPQHF. The DNA of the CDR3 is TGTGCCTATAAACAGGGTAAGGGCAATCAGCCCCAGCATTTT. The chain is built from TRBV30 and TRBJ1-5, with D perhaps matching TRBD1 (6 bases). Germline assignment: CDR1 GTSNPN and CDR2 SVGIG (reference sequence). This CDR3 has 14 amino acids. V was trimmed by 7 bases and J by 2 bases, leaving 15 bases between them.

The chain recombines TRBV4-3 with TRBJ1-1; 8 positions agree with TRBD1. V shed 0 bases, J shed 7 bases, and the junction held 7 bases outside the gene matches. CDR3 length equals 15 residues. The germline V gene encodes CDR1 LGHNA and CDR2 YSLEER. CDR3 region: CASSQDHPGGYEAFF. The CDR3, as DNA: TGCGCCAGCAGCCAAGATCACCCAGGGGGCTATGAAGCTTTCTTT.

The rearrangement uses TRBV10-3 and TRBJ2-2; TRBD1 agrees at 12 bases. This CDR3 is 17 amino acids long. The V gene end was trimmed by 3 bases and the J gene end by 4 bases; junction bases not matched to a gene: 6. Per the germline V gene, CDR1 is ENHRY and CDR2 is SYGVKD. As DNA, the CDR3 is TGTGCCATCAGTGATATTGGGACAGGGGGCATCACCGGGGAGCTGTTTTTT. Its protein product is CAISDIGTGGITGELFF.

The V gene is TRBV11-3, the J gene TRBJ1-3; 7 bases agree with TRBD1. Trimming at V came to 2 bases and at J to 1 base, leaving 8 bases not matched to a gene. This CDR3 comprises 17 residues. Germline values: CDR1 SGHNT, CDR2 YENEEA. The CDR3 protein is CASSLQGETGSGNTIYF. DNA for the CDR3: TGTGCCAGCAGCTTACAAGGCGAGACAGGGTCTGGAAACACCATATATTTT. Combining the CDR3 with reference TRBV11-3 and TRBJ1-3 gives the whole variable domain EAGVVQSPRYKIIEKKQPVAFWCNPISGHNTLYWYLQNLGQGPELLIRYENEEAVDDSQLPKDRFSAERLKGVDSTLKIQPAELGDSAVYLCASSLQGETGSGNTIYFGEGSWLTVV.

Concerning this clone itself: Other DNA sequences in the sample encode the same CDR3. This sequence joins TRBV6-2 or TRBV6-3 and TRBJ2-7; no clear D. CDR1 is MNHEY and CDR2 is SVGEGT in the germline V gene. The CDR3 totals 13 residues. The V end lost 0 bases, the J end lost 4 bases, and 7 bases lay between the germline ends. Written as DNA, the CDR3 is TGTGCCAGCAGTTACTCGACCGGGTACGAGCAGTACTTC. This translates into CASSYSTGYEQYF.

As concerns this clone: Other DNA sequences in the sample encode the same CDR3. The chain carries TRBV18 and TRBJ1-1, with D unresolved. The CDR3 is 14 amino acids. V lost 3 bases and J 1 base, leaving 9 bases between the germline ends. Germline CDR1 KGHSH, CDR2 LQKENI. The CDR3 DNA reads TGTGCCAGCTCACCCTCCCCCGGGAACACTGAAGCTTTCTTT. It encodes CASSPSPGNTEAFF.

V and J are TRBV30 and TRBJ2-7, with 9 nucleotides matching TRBD1. Germline lookup yields CDR1 GTSNPN and CDR2 SVGIG (reference sequence). V lost 2 bases and J lost 6; bases outside the gene matches: 5. This CDR3 comprises 13 residues. CDR3 sequence: CAWSTGQGFEQYF. The CDR3 nucleotides are TGTGCCTGGAGTACTGGACAGGGGTTCGAGCAGTACTTC. Full variable domain (missing parts from reference TRBV30 and TRBJ2-7): SQTIHQWPATLVQPVGSPLSLECTVEGTSNPNLYWYRQAAGRGLQLLFYSVGIGQISSEVPQNLSASRPQDRQFILSSKKLLLSDSGFYLCAWSTGQGFEQYFGPGTRLTVT.

As DNA, the CDR3 is TGTGCCAGCAGTTACTCGAAAAACCTAGCGGGAAGTATTACAGATACGCAGTATTTT. Amino acid sequence: CASSYSKNLAGSITDTQYF. The rearrangement joins TRBV6-2 or TRBV6-3 to TRBJ2-3, with 9 bases that match TRBD2. Germline V gene data show CDR1 as MNHEY and CDR2 as SVGEGT. The CDR3 spans 19 residues. Trimming at V came to 0 bases and at J to 3 bases, leaving 13 bases not matched to a gene.